This T cell receptor beta chain stems from a study of cytomegalovirus exposure and HLA in healthy donors. Turning to the study itself: Previous work identified 100 million or so unique TCR beta sequences from 150 million to 200 million T cells.

60 Vbeta and 13 Jbeta primers were used in PCR. Sequencing was performed with immunoSEQ multiplex PCR; in TCRdb, only in-frame clones are kept and a portion is missing. The sample holds about 110,000 clones; under 80% are singletons and the top ten take 6.1%. After removal of 10 bases from V and 4 bases from J, the junction contained 11 bases not matched to a gene. The CDR3 runs 15 residues. CDR1 is ENHRY and CDR2 is SYGVKD in the germline V gene. Sequencing was carried out using PBMCs. This rearrangement joins TRBV10-3 to TRBJ2-2; TRBD1 matches at 8 bases. The clonotype comes from a woman in her 50s in good health and CMV-seropositive. This chain's CDR3 is CASYSGTGRTGELFF. CDR3 in DNA: TGTGCCAGTTACTCGGGGACAGGACGCACCGGGGAGCTGTTTTTT.